This T cell receptor (beta chain) was profiled in a study of vaccination effects on CD4 cells after COVID-19. Investigators separated out CD4+ T cells once more than nine days of culture had passed. Vaccine recipients, nucleocapsid antibody negative, had no prior SARS-CoV-2 infection. The germline V gene encodes CDR1 MDHEN and CDR2 SYDVKM. CDR3 length equals 14 residues. V was trimmed by 2 bases and J by 0 bases, leaving 8 bases between them. Here immunoSEQ multiplex PCR was the method, and the copy in TCRdb shows in-frame clones only, minus some. Of roughly 50,000 clones in the sample, approximately 70% are singletons; the top ten hold approximately 5%. Study observations and caveats: Marked clonal contraction of both clone types appeared late after vaccination. Common cold coronavirus cross-reactivity was shown by only 1 of 255 vaccine-induced clones in healthy vaccinees.

Remarks on this clone: What it binds is not known.

The starting material was CD4+ T cells from PBMCs cultured without peptide, obtained before COVID-19 vaccination. The chain couples TRBV28 to TRBJ2-7; D possibly uses TRBD1 or TRBD2 (5 bases each). The sequence was obtained from a human donor who received a COVID-19 vaccine. The CDR3 loop reads CASSLTGGSYEQYF. In nucleotides, the CDR3 is TGTGCCAGCAGTTTAACAGGAGGCTCCTACGAGCAGTACTTC.